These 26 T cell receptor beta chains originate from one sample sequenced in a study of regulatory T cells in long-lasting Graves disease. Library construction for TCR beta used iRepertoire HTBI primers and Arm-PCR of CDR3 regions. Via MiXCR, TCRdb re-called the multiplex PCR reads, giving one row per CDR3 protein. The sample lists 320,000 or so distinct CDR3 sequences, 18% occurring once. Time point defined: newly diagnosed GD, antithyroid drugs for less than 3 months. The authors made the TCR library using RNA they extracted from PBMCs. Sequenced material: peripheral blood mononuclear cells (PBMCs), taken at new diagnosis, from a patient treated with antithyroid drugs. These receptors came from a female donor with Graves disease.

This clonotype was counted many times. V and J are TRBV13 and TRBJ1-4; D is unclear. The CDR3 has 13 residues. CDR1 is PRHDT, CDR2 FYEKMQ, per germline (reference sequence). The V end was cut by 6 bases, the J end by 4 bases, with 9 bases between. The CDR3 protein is CASRDGVNEKLFF. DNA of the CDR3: TGTGCCAGCAGAGACGGTGTTAATGAAAAACTGTTTTTT. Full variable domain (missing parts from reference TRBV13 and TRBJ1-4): AAGVIQSPRHLIKEKRETATLKCYPIPRHDTVYWYQQGPGQDPQFLISFYEKMQSDKGSIPDRFSAQQFSDYHSELNMSSLELGDSALYFCASRDGVNEKLFFGSGTQLSVL.

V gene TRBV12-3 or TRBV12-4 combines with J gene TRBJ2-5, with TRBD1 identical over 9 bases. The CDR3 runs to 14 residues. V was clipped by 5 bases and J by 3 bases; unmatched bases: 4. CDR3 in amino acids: CASSPRDREETQYF. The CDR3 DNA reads TGTGCCAGCAGTCCCCGGGACAGGGAAGAGACCCAGTACTTC.

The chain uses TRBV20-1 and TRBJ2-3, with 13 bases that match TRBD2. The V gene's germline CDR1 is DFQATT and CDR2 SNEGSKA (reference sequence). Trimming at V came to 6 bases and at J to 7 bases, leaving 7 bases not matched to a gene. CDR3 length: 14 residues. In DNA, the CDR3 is TGCAGTGCGCTACTAGCGGGAGGGCCACATACGCAGTATTTT. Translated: CSALLAGGPHTQYF.

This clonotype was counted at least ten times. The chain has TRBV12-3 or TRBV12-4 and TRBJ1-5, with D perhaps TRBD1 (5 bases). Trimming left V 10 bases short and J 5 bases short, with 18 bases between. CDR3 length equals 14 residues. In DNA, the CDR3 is TGTGCCACACCCAGGGACGGTGGCCATCAGCCCCAGCATTTT. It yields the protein CATPRDGGHQPQHF.

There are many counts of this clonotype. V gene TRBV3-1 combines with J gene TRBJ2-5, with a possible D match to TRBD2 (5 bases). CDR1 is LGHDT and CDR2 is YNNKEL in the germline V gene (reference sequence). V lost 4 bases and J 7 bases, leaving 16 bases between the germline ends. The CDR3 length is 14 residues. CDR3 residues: CASSPAASYGTQYF. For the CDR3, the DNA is TGTGCCAGCAGCCCAGCGGCCTCCTACGGGACCCAGTACTTC.

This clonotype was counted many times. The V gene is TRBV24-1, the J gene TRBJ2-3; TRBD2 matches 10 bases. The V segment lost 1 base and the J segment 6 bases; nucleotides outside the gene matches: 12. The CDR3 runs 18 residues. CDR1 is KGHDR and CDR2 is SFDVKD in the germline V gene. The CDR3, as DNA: TGTGCCACCAGTGATTTTCGGGGGGTAGCGGGAGGAAGGGATACGCAGTATTTT. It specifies CATSDFRGVAGGRDTQYF.

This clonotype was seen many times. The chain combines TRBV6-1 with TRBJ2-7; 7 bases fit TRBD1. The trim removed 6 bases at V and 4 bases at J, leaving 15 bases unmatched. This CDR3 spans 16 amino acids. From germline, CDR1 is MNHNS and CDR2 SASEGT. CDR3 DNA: TGTGCCAGCAGGCGAGTTACCGGGACAGTGCCATACGAGCAGTACTTC. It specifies CASRRVTGTVPYEQYF.

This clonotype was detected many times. For the CDR3, the DNA is TGTGCCAGCAGCGTTGGGGGGGGAGGCGCAGATACGCAGTATTTT. The encoded protein is CASSVGGGGADTQYF. The V call is TRBV9, the J call TRBJ2-3; 7 positions agree with TRBD2. V lost 2 bases and J lost 4; bases outside the gene matches: 7. Germline V gives CDR1 SGDLS, CDR2 YYNGEE. The CDR3 sequence is 15 residues long. The variable domain in full, with the rest retrieved from reference TRBV9 and TRBJ2-3, is DSGVTQTPKHLITATGQRVTLRCSPRSGDLSVYWYQQSLDQGLQFLIQYYNGEERAKGNILERFSAQQFPDLHSELNLSSLELGDSALYFCASSVGGGGADTQYFGPGTRLTVL.

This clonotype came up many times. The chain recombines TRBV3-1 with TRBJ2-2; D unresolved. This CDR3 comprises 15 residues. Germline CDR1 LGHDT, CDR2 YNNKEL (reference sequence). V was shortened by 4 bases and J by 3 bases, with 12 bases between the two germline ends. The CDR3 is CASSRLSADTGELFF. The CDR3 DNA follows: TGTGCCAGCAGCCGCCTGTCCGCGGACACCGGGGAGCTGTTTTTT.

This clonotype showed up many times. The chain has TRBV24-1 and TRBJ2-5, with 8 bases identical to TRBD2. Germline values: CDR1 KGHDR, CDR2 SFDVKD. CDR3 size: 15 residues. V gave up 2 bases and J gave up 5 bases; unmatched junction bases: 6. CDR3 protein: CATSDSGLAGETQYF. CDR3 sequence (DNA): TGTGCCACCAGTGATTCCGGACTAGCTGGTGAGACCCAGTACTTC.

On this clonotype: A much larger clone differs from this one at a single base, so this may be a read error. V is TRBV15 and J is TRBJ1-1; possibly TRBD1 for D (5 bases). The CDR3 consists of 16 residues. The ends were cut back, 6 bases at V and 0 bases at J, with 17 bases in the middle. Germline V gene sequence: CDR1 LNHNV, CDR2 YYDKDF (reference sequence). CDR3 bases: TGTGCCACCAGTCTAACATACCAGGGATTGAACACTGAAGCTTTCTTT. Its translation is CATSLTYQGLNTEAFF.

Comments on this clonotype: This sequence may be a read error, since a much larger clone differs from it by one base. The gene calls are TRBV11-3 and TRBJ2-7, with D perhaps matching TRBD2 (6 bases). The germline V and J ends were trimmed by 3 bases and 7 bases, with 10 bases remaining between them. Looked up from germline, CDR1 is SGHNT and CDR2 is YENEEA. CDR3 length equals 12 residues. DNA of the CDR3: TGTGCCAGCAGCTTGGAGGGTCCTGAGCAGTACTTC. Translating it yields CASSLEGPEQYF.

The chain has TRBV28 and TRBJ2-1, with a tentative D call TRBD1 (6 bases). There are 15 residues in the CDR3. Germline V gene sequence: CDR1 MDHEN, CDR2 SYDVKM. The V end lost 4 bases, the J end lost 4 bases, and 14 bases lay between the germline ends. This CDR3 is CASSYDRKWYNEQFF. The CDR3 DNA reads TGTGCCAGCAGTTACGACAGGAAATGGTACAATGAGCAGTTCTTC.

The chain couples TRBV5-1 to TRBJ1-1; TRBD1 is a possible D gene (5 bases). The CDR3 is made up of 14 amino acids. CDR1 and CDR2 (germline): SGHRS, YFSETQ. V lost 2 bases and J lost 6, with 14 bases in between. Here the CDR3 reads CASSFSRVGAEAFF. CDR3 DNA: TGCGCCAGCAGCTTTAGCAGGGTAGGAGCTGAAGCTTTCTTT.

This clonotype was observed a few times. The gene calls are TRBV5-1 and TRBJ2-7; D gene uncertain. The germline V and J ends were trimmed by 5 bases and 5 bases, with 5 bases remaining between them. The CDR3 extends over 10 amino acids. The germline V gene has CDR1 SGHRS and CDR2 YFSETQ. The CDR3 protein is CASSFHEQYF. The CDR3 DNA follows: TGCGCCAGCAGTTTCCACGAGCAGTACTTC.

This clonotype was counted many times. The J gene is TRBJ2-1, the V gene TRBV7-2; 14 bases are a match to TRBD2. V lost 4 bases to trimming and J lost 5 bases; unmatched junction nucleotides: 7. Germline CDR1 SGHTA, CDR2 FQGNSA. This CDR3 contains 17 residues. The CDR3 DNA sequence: TGTGCCAGCAGCTCCCCCCCGGGACTAGCGGGAGACAATGAGCAGTTCTTC. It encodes CASSSPPGLAGDNEQFF.

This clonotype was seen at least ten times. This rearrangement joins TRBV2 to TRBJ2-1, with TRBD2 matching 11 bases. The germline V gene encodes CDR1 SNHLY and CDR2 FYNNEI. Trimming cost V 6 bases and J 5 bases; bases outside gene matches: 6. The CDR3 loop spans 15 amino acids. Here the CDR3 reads CASRIAGGPNNEQFF. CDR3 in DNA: TGTGCCAGCAGGATAGCGGGAGGGCCGAACAATGAGCAGTTCTTC.

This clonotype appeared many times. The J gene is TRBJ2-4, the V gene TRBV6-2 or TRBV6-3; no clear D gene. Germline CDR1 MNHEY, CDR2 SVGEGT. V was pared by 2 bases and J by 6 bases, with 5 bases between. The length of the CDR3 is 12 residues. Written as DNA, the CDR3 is TGTGCCAGCAGTTACGTCACAAACATTCAGTACTTC. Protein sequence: CASSYVTNIQYF.

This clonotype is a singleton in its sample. The CDR3 spells CASRRDLSDTQYF. CDR3 coding DNA: TGTGCCAGCAGGCGGGATCTCTCAGATACGCAGTATTTT. The V call is TRBV6-1, the J call TRBJ2-3; TRBD2 might be the D (6 bases). The CDR3 length is 13 residues. Germline-derived CDR1 and CDR2 are MNHNS and SASEGT. V lost 6 bases and J lost 4, with 11 bases in between.

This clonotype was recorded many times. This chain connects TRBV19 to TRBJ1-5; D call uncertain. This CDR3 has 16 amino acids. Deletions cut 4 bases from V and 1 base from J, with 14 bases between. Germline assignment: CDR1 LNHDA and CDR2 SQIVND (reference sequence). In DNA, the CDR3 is TGTGCCAGTAGTACCACCGATGGGCTCAGCAATCAGCCCCAGCATTTT. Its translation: CASSTTDGLSNQPQHF.

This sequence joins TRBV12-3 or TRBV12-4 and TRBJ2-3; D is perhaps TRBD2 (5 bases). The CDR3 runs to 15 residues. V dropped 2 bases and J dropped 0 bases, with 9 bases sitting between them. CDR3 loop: CASSLNGISTDTQYF. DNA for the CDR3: TGTGCCAGCAGTTTAAACGGGATCAGCACAGATACGCAGTATTTT.

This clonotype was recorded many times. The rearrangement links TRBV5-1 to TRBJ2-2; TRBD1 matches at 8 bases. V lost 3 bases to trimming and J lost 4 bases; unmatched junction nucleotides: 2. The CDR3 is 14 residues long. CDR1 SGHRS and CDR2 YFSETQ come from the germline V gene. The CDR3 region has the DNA TGCGCCAGCAGCTCGGGACAGGTCACCGGGGAGCTGTTTTTT. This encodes CASSSGQVTGELFF.

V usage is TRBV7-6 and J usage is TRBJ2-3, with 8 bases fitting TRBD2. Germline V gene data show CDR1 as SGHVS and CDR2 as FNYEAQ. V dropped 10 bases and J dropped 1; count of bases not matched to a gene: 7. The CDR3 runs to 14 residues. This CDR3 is CAIKAGAGTDTQYF. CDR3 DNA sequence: TGTGCCATCAAAGCGGGAGCCGGCACAGATACGCAGTATTTT.

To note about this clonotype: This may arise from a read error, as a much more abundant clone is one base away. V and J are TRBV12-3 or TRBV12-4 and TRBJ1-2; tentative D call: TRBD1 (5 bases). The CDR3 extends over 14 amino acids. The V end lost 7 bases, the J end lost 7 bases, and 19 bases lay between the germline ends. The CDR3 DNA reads TGTGCCAGCACCCCCCGGGTAGGGGCGAGTGGCTACACCTTC. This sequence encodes CASTPRVGASGYTF.

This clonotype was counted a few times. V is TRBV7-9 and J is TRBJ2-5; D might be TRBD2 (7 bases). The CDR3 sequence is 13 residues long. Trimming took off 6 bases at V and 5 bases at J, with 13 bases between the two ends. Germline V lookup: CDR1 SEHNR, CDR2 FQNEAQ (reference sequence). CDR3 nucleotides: TGTGCCAGCAGAGTCAGGGGAGGGGAGACCCAGTACTTC. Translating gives CASRVRGGETQYF.

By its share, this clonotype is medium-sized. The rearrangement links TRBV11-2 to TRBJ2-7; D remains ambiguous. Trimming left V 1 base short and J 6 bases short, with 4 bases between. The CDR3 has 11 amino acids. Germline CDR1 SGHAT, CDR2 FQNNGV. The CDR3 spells CASSLGLEQYF. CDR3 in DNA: TGTGCCAGCAGCTTAGGCCTCGAGCAGTACTTC.